This T cell receptor (beta chain) was identified in a study of graft-versus-host responses after intestinal transplantation (dated by TCRdb to the early 2020s). For the study in its entirety: Multivisceral, liver-intestinal, or isolated intestinal transplants were received by the recipients. Anti-thymocyte globulin induction was given to all recipients, followed by maintenance tacrolimus and steroids for around three years. Alloreactive clones were identified by sequencing pre-transplant mixed lymphocyte reaction products and comparing them with unstimulated pre-transplant donor and recipient T cells. Instead of going to the commercial service, samples from a few later patients were sequenced in-house on an Illumina MiSeq and processed with MiXCR. A peak of at least 4% donor T cells among recipient peripheral blood mononuclear cells was the definition used for donor T cell macrochimerism. After intestinal transplantation, graft-versus-host and host-versus-graft alloreactive T cell clones in the graft, circulation and bone marrow were tracked using bulk TCR-beta CDR3 sequencing. A cohort of 24 intestinal transplant recipients, including one retransplant, was enrolled, and 3 patients lacking pretransplant specimens were excluded.

To note about this clone: Its antigen has not been determined. No base quality values were provided; no much bigger clone lies one nucleotide off.

The study at large found these results: Conclusions were limited by the relatively low number and heterogeneity of intestinal transplant patients. GvH clones were detected in recipient bone marrow, and some appeared earlier in ileal mucosa or blood, consistent with an intestinal mucosal origin. Early after transplant, declines in HvG clones were associated with peak levels of circulating GvH clones. High GvH to HvG T cell clonal ratios were observed in the allografts of patients with donor T cell macrochimerism.

The time point label, read with the paper, signifies: cells obtained before transplantation from donor or recipient. CD3+CD4+ and CD3+CD8+ populations were FACS-sorted from unstimulated pre-transplant donor and recipient cells taken from spleen or lymph nodes. Trimmed from V: 9 bases; trimmed from J: 8 bases; junction bases lacking a gene match: 10. In the germline V gene, CDR1 corresponds to SGHRS and CDR2 to YFSETQ. Reading from cysteine to phenylalanine, the CDR3 counts 13 amino acids. Only the CDR3 DNA is retained, 39 bases long and in frame from the first base. Library construction relied on the immunoSEQ multiplex PCR assay. For most patients, genomic DNA was isolated using the Qiagen DNeasy Blood and Tissue Kit and was shipped frozen to Adaptive Biotechnologies for TCR sequencing. High-throughput TCR-beta CDR3 sequencing of genomic DNA from most patients was performed by Adaptive Biotechnologies. Processing in the source paper ran as follows. TCR sequencing data for roughly 17 patients were retrieved from Adaptive's ImmunoSEQ software; three other patients were processed with MiXCR and VDJtools. To correct CD4 versus CD8 sorting errors, any sequence found in both subsets at a frequency ratio below 5:1 was removed. CDR3 nucleotide sequences shared between donor and recipient were removed because their origin could not be assigned. Alloreactive clones required at least 2-fold expansion over unstimulated cells and minimum CFSE-low frequency of 0.002% (template counts) or 0.001% (read counts). Clones detected in sequenced pre-transplant spleen, lymph node, or MLR CFSE-low populations of the donor or recipient were defined as mappable. Cumulative frequency of alloreactive clones was calculated as a percentage of all sequences weighted by copy number. TCRdb took over this immuneACCESS table, retaining in-frame rearrangements with V and J assigned. Such tables are incomplete; in checked studies, under half of the missing clones stem from an unresolved V gene, and the remainder is unexplained. That table supplies the V and J calls and clone size; D and trimming were determined from the DNA. Present in this sample are more than 90,000 clones, about 92% of which were seen just once. Roughly 1% of the sample is held by the ten biggest clonotypes.

The sequences come from unstimulated CD8+ T cells sorted from spleen or lymph node cells, collected before transplant. The sequence derives from a human donor who was the organ donor for an intestinal transplant. Rearrangement joined TRBV5-1 to TRBJ2-4, with 8 junctional bases fitting TRBD2. The CDR3 corresponds to CATGGNGGDIQYF. The nucleotide sequence is given as TGCGCCACCGGAGGGAACGGGGGGGACATTCAGTACTTC.